A selection of T cell receptor beta chains follows, all from one sample in a study of OX40 agonist ivuxolimab in advanced cancers. The method was immunoSEQ multiplex PCR; TCRdb's version includes in-frame clones alone and lacks a portion of them. The sample contains around 35,000 clones, about 85% of which appear only once. The material was CD4+ or CD8+ T cells sorted from blood, obtained in a trial of the OX40 agonist ivuxolimab. These receptors were obtained from an adult with an advanced solid tumor such as melanoma, head and neck, liver or kidney cancer. Each CDR3 is given with its conserved first and last residue. Fields, in order: D gene, J gene, CDR3 length, V gene, CDR3 protein, CDR3 DNA. D genes are given only for firm matches.

D gene: NA; J gene: TRBJ2-5; CDR3 length: 16; V gene: TRBV23-1; CDR3 protein: CASRLMAHSIQETQYF; CDR3 DNA: TGCGCCAGCAGATTAATGGCGCACAGCATTCAAGAGACCCAGTACTTC
D gene: TRBD2; J gene: TRBJ2-7; CDR3 length: 15; V gene: TRBV5-1; CDR3 protein: CASSLATSGGYEQYF; CDR3 DNA: TGCGCCAGCAGCTTGGCGACTAGCGGGGGCTACGAGCAGTACTTC
D gene: NA; J gene: TRBJ1-6; CDR3 length: 12; V gene: TRBV9; CDR3 protein: CASSSYNSPLHF; CDR3 DNA: TGTGCCAGCAGTTCTTATAATTCACCCCTCCACTTT
D gene: NA; J gene: TRBJ1-6; CDR3 length: 16; V gene: TRBV5-1; CDR3 protein: CASSLAIGVNPSPLHF; CDR3 DNA: TGCGCCAGCAGCTTGGCCATCGGGGTCAACCCATCACCCCTCCACTTT
D gene: NA; J gene: TRBJ2-6; CDR3 length: 16; V gene: TRBV9; CDR3 protein: CASSPVITSGANVLTF; CDR3 DNA: TGTGCCAGCAGCCCAGTCATAACCTCTGGGGCCAACGTCCTGACTTTC
D gene: NA; J gene: TRBJ2-7; CDR3 length: 14; V gene: TRBV2; CDR3 protein: CASREGATSYEQYF; CDR3 DNA: TGTGCCAGCAGAGAGGGAGCCACCTCCTACGAGCAGTACTTC
D gene: NA; J gene: TRBJ1-5; CDR3 length: 14; V gene: TRBV6-1; CDR3 protein: CASRESGGDQPQHF; CDR3 DNA: TGTGCCAGCAGAGAGAGTGGAGGAGATCAGCCCCAGCATTTT
D gene: TRBD2; J gene: TRBJ2-7; CDR3 length: 17; V gene: TRBV27; CDR3 protein: CASSLRTPGLAAYEQYF; CDR3 DNA: TGTGCCAGCAGTTTACGAACCCCAGGACTAGCGGCATACGAGCAGTACTTC
D gene: NA; J gene: TRBJ2-7; CDR3 length: 15; V gene: TRBV6-5; CDR3 protein: CASSATGTESYEQYF; CDR3 DNA: TGTGCCAGCAGTGCAACCGGGACGGAGTCCTACGAGCAGTACTTC
D gene: NA; J gene: TRBJ1-1; CDR3 length: 12; V gene: TRBV6-1; CDR3 protein: CASRARNTEAFF; CDR3 DNA: TGTGCCAGCAGAGCTCGCAACACTGAAGCTTTCTTT
D gene: TRBD1; J gene: TRBJ2-7; CDR3 length: 16; V gene: TRBV11-2; CDR3 protein: CASSLGPGQGADEQYF; CDR3 DNA: TGTGCCAGCAGCTTAGGTCCGGGACAGGGGGCTGACGAGCAGTACTTC
D gene: NA; J gene: TRBJ2-7; CDR3 length: 13; V gene: TRBV6-1; CDR3 protein: CASSPGLSSEQYF; CDR3 DNA: TGTGCCAGCAGCCCGGGACTTTCGTCTGAGCAGTACTTC
D gene: TRBD1; J gene: TRBJ1-1; CDR3 length: 16; V gene: TRBV5-1; CDR3 protein: CASSPRTGGKDTEAFF; CDR3 DNA: TGCGCCAGCAGCCCTCGGACAGGGGGGAAGGACACTGAAGCTTTCTTT
D gene: TRBD2; J gene: TRBJ2-5; CDR3 length: 17; V gene: TRBV4-1; CDR3 protein: CASSQAQTGLAKETQYF; CDR3 DNA: TGCGCCAGCAGCCAAGCCCAAACGGGACTAGCTAAAGAGACCCAGTACTTC
D gene: TRBD2; J gene: TRBJ2-7; CDR3 length: 15; V gene: TRBV5-4; CDR3 protein: CASRPPLGLGGEQYF; CDR3 DNA: TGTGCCAGCAGGCCACCCCTCGGACTAGGTGGCGAGCAGTACTTC